This T cell receptor (beta chain) derives from a study of T-cell memory formation after mild COVID-19. Study-level findings and limits: Prior to infection, memory already included some responding clones, suggesting cross-reactive memory joined. Among CD4+ contracting clones, most were CM and EM, and CD8+ ones EMRA.

From the 5' RACE reads, TCRdb called clonotypes with MiXCR, one entry per CDR3 protein. The data hold over 15,000 distinct CDR3 sequences, with around 20% observed a single time. This clonotype was seen only a few times. Its antigen remains unknown. This CDR3 has 13 residues. V lost 3 bases and J lost 4, with 8 bases in between. The germline V gene has CDR1 SGDLS and CDR2 YYNGEE. Material: PBMCs or a T cell subset sorted from them (not recorded which). The source is a man aged 18 to 29 who had mild COVID-19 (a few samples of this study predate the infection). Cell type and time point are not known. V and J are TRBV9 and TRBJ2-1; D unresolved. The CDR3 reads CASSGQEYNEQFF. The DNA of the CDR3 is TGTGCCAGCAGCGGACAAGAATACAATGAGCAGTTCTTC.